These 32 T cell receptor beta chains came from one sample sequenced in a study of T cell repertoires in cytomegalovirus infection. Each CDR3 protein is one row after TCRdb ran MiXCR on the reads. The sample records some 440,000 distinct CDR3 sequences, 31% being singletons. The sequenced sample consisted of PBMCs. The receptors were gathered from a human donor in good health (CMV status not recorded). Some clones in this sample may be carry-over from other donors' samples.

This clonotype was seen a handful of times. The rearrangement uses TRBV11-1 and TRBJ1-1, with D unclear. Germline V CDR1 and CDR2: SGHAT, FQDESV (reference sequence). Deletions cut 4 bases from V and 7 bases from J, with 10 bases between. The CDR3 consists of 12 residues. CDR3 nucleotide sequence: TGTGCCAGCAGCTCACCCGAAGGTGAAGCTTTCTTT. As protein: CASSSPEGEAFF.

The genes are TRBV19 and TRBJ1-5; 7 bases align to TRBD1. This CDR3 has 15 residues. The V segment lost 4 bases and the J segment 3 bases; nucleotides outside the gene matches: 6. Germline V CDR1 and CDR2: LNHDA, SQIVND (reference sequence). For the CDR3, the DNA is TGTGCCAGTAGTACCCGGGACAGCATCAATCAGCCCCAGCATTTT. As protein: CASSTRDSINQPQHF.

This clonotype was counted at least ten times. The chain recombines TRBV7-8 with TRBJ2-7; TRBD1 agrees at 7 bases. J gave up 2 bases and V 9 bases, and 10 bases lay outside the gene matches. From germline, CDR1 is SGHVS and CDR2 FQNEAQ. The CDR3 has 14 amino acids. CDR3: CASAGDRGTYEQYF. The CDR3 nucleotides are TGTGCCAGTGCCGGGGACAGAGGGACCTACGAGCAGTACTTC.

Comment on this clonotype: An end of the junction differs from the germline gene, which may be a read error. J is TRBJ1-1 and V is TRBV11-2; weak D call: TRBD1 (6 bases). The CDR3 consists of 13 residues. CDR1 and CDR2 from the germline V gene are SGHAT and FQNNGV. CDR3 in DNA: TGTGCCAGCAGCTTAGTGACAGGTTCTGAAGCTTCCTTT. Translating gives CASSLVTGSEASF.

This clonotype has at least ten counts. CDR3 amino acids: CASSLVAGMNTEAFF. For the CDR3, the DNA is TGTGCCAGCAGCTTAGTAGCGGGGATGAACACTGAAGCTTTCTTT. This chain joins TRBV7-2 and TRBJ1-1; D gene ambiguous. Germline V CDR1 and CDR2: SGHTA, FQGNSA. Trimming pared 1 base from V and 0 bases from J, leaving 9 bases between. This CDR3 is 15 amino acids long.

The rearrangement links TRBV24-1 to TRBJ2-3, with D possibly being TRBD2 (5 bases). Germline CDR1 is KGHDR and CDR2 is SFDVKD. Trimming took off 1 base at V and 1 base at J, with 17 bases between the two ends. The CDR3 runs to 18 residues. The CDR3 nucleotides read TGTGCCACCAGTGATTTCGGGATAGCGCGTAGTGGCACAGATACGCAGTATTTT. This encodes CATSDFGIARSGTDTQYF.

Ten or more counts support this clonotype. V and J are TRBV7-2 and TRBJ2-1, with D maybe TRBD1 (5 bases). This CDR3 is built from 12 residues. The V end lost 4 bases, the J end lost 9 bases, and 10 bases lay between the germline ends. Germline V gene lookup returns CDR1 SGHTA and CDR2 FQGNSA. The CDR3: CASSSRVSEQFF. CDR3 bases: TGTGCCAGCAGCTCCAGGGTGAGTGAGCAGTTCTTC.

The chain links TRBV6-2 or TRBV6-3 to TRBJ2-5; 7 bases match TRBD1. V shed 3 bases, J shed 3 bases, and the junction held 4 bases outside the gene matches. The CDR3 totals 14 residues. Germline-derived CDR1 and CDR2 are MNHEY and SVGEGT. The chain's CDR3 is CASSYRTGEETQYF. CDR3 sequence (DNA): TGTGCCAGCAGTTATCGCACAGGGGAAGAGACCCAGTACTTC.

The DNA for the CDR3 is TGTGCCACCGTACCGGGACAGGGAGCAGGGAACTATGGCTACACCTTC. It yields the protein CATVPGQGAGNYGYTF. The rearrangement uses TRBV12-3 or TRBV12-4 and TRBJ1-2, with 9 bases aligning to TRBD1. The CDR3 is made up of 16 amino acids. Unmatched junction bases numbered 14, after V lost 10 bases and J lost 2 bases.

The J gene is TRBJ2-7, the V gene TRBV7-2; 9 bases agree with TRBD2. Germline-derived CDR1 and CDR2 are SGHTA and FQGNSA. The V and J ends lost 3 bases and 7 bases, in that order; junction bases with no gene match: 13. CDR3 length equals 16 residues. The CDR3 nucleotides are TGTGCCAGCAGCTTCTACCCGGCTAGCGGGATTGGGGAGCAGTACTTC. Translation gives CASSFYPASGIGEQYF. Complete variable domain (other parts from reference TRBV7-2 and TRBJ2-7): GAGVSQSPSNKVTEKGKDVELRCDPISGHTALYWYRQSLGQGLEFLIYFQGNSAPDKSGLPSDRFSAERTGGSVSTLTIQRTQQEDSAVYLCASSFYPASGIGEQYFGPGTRLTVT.

Concerning this clonotype itself: Sequence at one end of the junction differs from germline and may be a read error. This rearrangement joins TRBV12-3 or TRBV12-4 to TRBJ2-6; 9 bases match TRBD1. The CDR3 runs to 17 residues. CDR3 loop: CASSPGTGLPGANVLPF. The CDR3 DNA follows: TGTGCCAGCAGTCCCGGGACAGGGCTTCCTGGGGCCAACGTCCTGCCTTTC.

This chain links TRBV4-1 with TRBJ1-2, with 7 bases lining up with TRBD1. Germline V CDR1 and CDR2: MGHRA, YSYEKL. The CDR3 extends over 16 amino acids. The V segment lost 3 bases and the J segment 2 bases; nucleotides outside the gene matches: 9. The chain's CDR3 is CASSQTGGQLNYGYTF. The DNA of the CDR3 is TGCGCCAGCAGCCAGACGGGGGGACAGCTAAACTATGGCTACACCTTC.

This chain uses TRBV3-1 with TRBJ1-5; 7 bases align to TRBD1. The CDR3 length is 14 residues. V trimming: 3 bases; J trimming: 7 bases; junction bases outside the gene matches: 6. Germline V gene sequence: CDR1 LGHDT, CDR2 YNNKEL (reference sequence). The CDR3 region has the DNA TGTGCCAGCAGCCAGACAGGGCGACGGCAGCCCCAGCATTTT. This gives the protein CASSQTGRRQPQHF.

The chain recombines TRBV6-1 with TRBJ1-6; D uncertain. The germline V gene has CDR1 MNHNS and CDR2 SASEGT. The V end was cut by 5 bases, the J end by 7 bases, with 9 bases between. CDR3 length: 13 amino acids. In nucleotides, the CDR3 is TGTGCCAGCAGTCAACGGTGGAATTCACCCCTCCACTTT. Its protein is CASSQRWNSPLHF.

This rearrangement joins TRBV28 to TRBJ2-1; D is ambiguous. V shed 5 bases and J shed 3 bases, with 11 bases lying between them. Germline V gene lookup returns CDR1 MDHEN and CDR2 SYDVKM. The CDR3 sequence is 14 residues long. CDR3 DNA sequence: TGTGCCAGCAGTCCAGGACCTAGCTACAATGAGCAGTTCTTC. It specifies CASSPGPSYNEQFF.

A few counts support this clonotype. The chain employs TRBV7-9 and TRBJ2-7; TRBD2 matches 7 bases. CDR1 is SEHNR, CDR2 FQNEAQ, per germline (reference sequence). The CDR3 is 14 amino acids. The J segment lost 2 bases and the V segment lost 5 bases, leaving 6 bases of the junction unmatched. This chain's CDR3 is CASSAWGGTYEQYF. DNA of the CDR3: TGTGCCAGCAGCGCTTGGGGGGGAACCTACGAGCAGTACTTC.

This clonotype was observed a handful of times. This chain uses TRBV7-8 with TRBJ2-1, with 13 positions matching TRBD2. With V trimmed by 2 bases and J by 0 bases, 10 bases remained unmatched. Germline V gene sequence: CDR1 SGHVS, CDR2 FQNEAQ. This CDR3 is built from 20 residues. The CDR3 is CASSLPQGLAGYHSYNEQFF. The CDR3 region has the DNA TGTGCCAGCAGCTTACCCCAGGGACTAGCGGGGTACCACTCCTACAATGAGCAGTTCTTC.

This clonotype has at least ten counts. The chain employs TRBV7-9 and TRBJ2-1; D is undetermined. Per germline, CDR1 SEHNR and CDR2 FQNEAQ (reference sequence). V lost 0 bases, J lost 5 bases, and 8 bases lay in between. The CDR3 spans 14 residues. The CDR3 coding sequence is TGTGCCAGCAGCTTAGCTCGAGGCAACAATGAGCAGTTCTTC. It yields the protein CASSLARGNNEQFF.

V gene TRBV12-3 or TRBV12-4 combines with J gene TRBJ2-2; D gene unclear. The germline V and J ends were trimmed by 6 bases and 4 bases, with 12 bases remaining between them. The CDR3 covers 14 residues. The CDR3 loop is CASRPENVTGELFF. In nucleotides, the CDR3 is TGTGCCAGCAGGCCCGAAAATGTCACCGGGGAGCTGTTTTTT.

This clonotype has only a few counts. The chain carries TRBV6-1 and TRBJ1-6; D may be TRBD1 (5 bases). Trimming took 8 bases from V and 7 from J, leaving 15 bases between them. Per the germline V gene, CDR1 is MNHNS and CDR2 is SASEGT. This CDR3 region has 14 residues. CDR3: CASQTGVGNSPLHF. As DNA, the CDR3 is TGTGCCAGCCAGACGGGGGTGGGGAATTCACCCCTCCACTTT.

V is TRBV3-1 and J is TRBJ2-1, with 7 nucleotides matching TRBD1. The trim removed 7 bases at V and 3 bases at J, leaving 9 bases unmatched. This CDR3 spans 15 amino acids. Germline V lookup: CDR1 LGHDT, CDR2 YNNKEL (reference sequence). This chain's CDR3 is CASNTQGFGYNEQFF. The CDR3 DNA reads TGTGCCAGCAACACACAGGGGTTTGGCTACAATGAGCAGTTCTTC.

The V and J genes are TRBV5-4 and TRBJ2-2; a possible D gene is TRBD1 (6 bases). The V end was cut by 7 bases, the J end by 1 base, with 11 bases between. Germline V gene lookup returns CDR1 SGHNT and CDR2 YYREEE (reference sequence). The CDR3 is 14 amino acids. Written as DNA, the CDR3 is TGTGCCAGCTTCAGACAGGAGAACACCGGGGAGCTGTTTTTT. Encoded protein: CASFRQENTGELFF.

The CDR3 loop is CASSYRGRENTEAFF. The CDR3 DNA reads as TGCGCCAGCTCATATAGGGGCAGGGAGAACACTGAAGCTTTCTTT. The rearrangement joins TRBV4-3 to TRBJ1-1, with D possibly matching TRBD1 (5 bases). The CDR3 sequence is 15 residues long. Germline V gene lookup returns CDR1 LGHNA and CDR2 YSLEER. Trimming stripped 8 bases from V and 1 base from J, with 17 bases between.

This clonotype was picked up a small number of times. The chain links TRBV19 to TRBJ2-7, with 10 nucleotides matching TRBD1. CDR1 is LNHDA and CDR2 is SQIVND in the germline V gene (reference sequence). V lost 4 bases, J lost 3 bases, and 9 bases stayed unmatched. The CDR3 is made up of 16 amino acids. CDR3 sequence: CASSSSGTGAYYEQYF. The CDR3 nucleotides read TGTGCCAGTAGTAGCTCCGGGACAGGGGCATACTACGAGCAGTACTTC.

This clonotype was counted a few times. The chain has TRBV5-6 and TRBJ2-1, with unresolved D. Trimming left V 6 bases short and J 5 bases short, with 9 bases between. CDR1 and CDR2 from the germline V gene are SGHDT and YYEEEE. The CDR3 runs 12 residues. The CDR3 bases are TGTGCCAGCACCTTAGGAAACAATGAGCAGTTCTTC. Translated: CASTLGNNEQFF.

The sample holds one count of this clonotype. This chain uses TRBV7-9 with TRBJ2-7, with D unresolved. The germline gives CDR1 SEHNR, CDR2 FQNEAQ (reference sequence). Trimming shortened V by 4 bases and J by 3 bases, and 13 bases separated the two germline ends. The CDR3 extends over 14 amino acids. For the CDR3, the DNA is TGTGCCAGCAGCTCAGACGTACACGACTACGAGCAGTACTTC. This gives the protein CASSSDVHDYEQYF.

This sequence joins TRBV18 and TRBJ2-4; 7 nucleotides match TRBD1. Germline values: CDR1 KGHSH, CDR2 LQKENI. The J segment lost 9 bases and the V segment lost 4 bases, leaving 15 bases of the junction unmatched. The CDR3 consists of 16 residues. CDR3 region: CASSHDRQGGLSIQYF. The CDR3 bases are TGTGCCAGCTCACACGACAGACAGGGCGGTTTGAGCATTCAGTACTTC.

The chain uses TRBV29-1 and TRBJ2-4, with TRBD1 identical over 11 bases. V dropped 4 bases and J dropped 3; count of bases not matched to a gene: 2. Germline loops: CDR1 SQVTM, CDR2 ANQGSEA. The CDR3 consists of 14 residues. The CDR3 spells CSVVGTGGKNIQYF. DNA of the CDR3: TGCAGCGTTGTGGGGACAGGGGGCAAAAACATTCAGTACTTC.

The chain recombines TRBV24-1 with TRBJ1-5; 8 positions match TRBD1. This CDR3 contains 16 residues. Germline CDR1 is KGHDR and CDR2 is SFDVKD. J was trimmed by 5 bases and V by 3 bases; bases with no gene match: 8. This CDR3 reads CATSDTRTGSDQPQHF. CDR3 bases: TGTGCCACCAGTGATACCAGGACAGGGAGTGATCAGCCCCAGCATTTT.

This clonotype was found a few times. The chain is built from TRBV20-1 and TRBJ1-1, with TRBD1 matching 7 bases. CDR3 length: 15 amino acids. V shed 5 bases, J shed 6 bases, and the junction held 15 bases outside the gene matches. Germline lookup yields CDR1 DFQATT and CDR2 SNEGSKA (reference sequence). For the CDR3, the DNA is TGCAGTGCTTTTCCCGACAGGGAGCCAGAGGCTGAAGCTTTCTTT. Protein: CSAFPDREPEAEAFF.

The chain carries TRBV7-8 and TRBJ2-1, with a possible D match to TRBD1 (5 bases). The V and J ends lost 0 bases and 8 bases respectively, with 23 bases between them. The CDR3 has 18 amino acids. CDR1 is SGHVS and CDR2 is FQNEAQ in the germline V gene. The CDR3 DNA sequence: TGTGCCAGCAGCTTAGCGTTCGGTGACAGATCGTATGGCGATGAGCAGTTCTTC. The encoded protein is CASSLAFGDRSYGDEQFF.

The chain combines TRBV3-1 with TRBJ2-7; TRBD2 matches at 13 bases. The CDR3 runs to 15 residues. Per germline, CDR1 LGHDT and CDR2 YNNKEL (reference sequence). V shed 4 bases and J 6 bases; nucleotides not matched to a gene: 6. The CDR3 protein is CASSLKTSGGTEQYF. As DNA, the CDR3 is TGTGCCAGCAGCCTAAAGACTAGCGGGGGGACCGAGCAGTACTTC.